These T cell receptor beta chains were read from a single sample in a study of CD8+ T cells in alopecia areata. Only in-frame clones appear in the TCRdb table, and some are missing; sequencing was by immunoSEQ multiplex PCR. Here the sample spans 160,000 or so clones, 40% to 60% being singletons. This sample comprised CD8+ T cells sorted from blood, obtained at week 0. These receptors were collected from a human donor with alopecia areata. Both conserved end residues are part of each CDR3.

cdr3_length,v_call,j_call,cdr3_aa
13,TRBV30,TRBJ2-1,CAWGTSGVTEQFF
14,TRBV30,TRBJ1-1,CAWSVPGRATEAFF
16,TRBV5-4,TRBJ2-7,CASSQGSGGRLSEQYF
15,TRBV30,TRBJ1-2,CAWRTFQGNNYGYTF
14,TRBV5-1,TRBJ1-1,CASSFQQVNTEAFF
15,TRBV9,TRBJ2-2,CASSVAEGGTGELFF
13,TRBV11-2,TRBJ2-3,CASSLAGTDTQYF
15,TRBV6-5,TRBJ1-4,CASSYSGSGGEKLFF
16,TRBV7-2,TRBJ2-7,CASSLVPSGGLYEQYF
11,TRBV29-1,TRBJ1-1,CSAPGGSEAFF
15,TRBV4-3,TRBJ2-3,CASSQERGGGDTQYF
14,TRBV11-3,TRBJ2-7,CASSLIGGVAEQYF
16,TRBV4-2,TRBJ2-7,CASSQGVDRGVDEQYF
16,TRBV4-1,TRBJ1-5,CASSPVDRGLNQPQHF
16,TRBV7-2,TRBJ1-6,CASRTRGFTYNSPLHF
13,TRBV13,TRBJ2-1,CASSATRNNEQFF
13,TRBV7-9,TRBJ1-1,CASSNRVDTEAFF